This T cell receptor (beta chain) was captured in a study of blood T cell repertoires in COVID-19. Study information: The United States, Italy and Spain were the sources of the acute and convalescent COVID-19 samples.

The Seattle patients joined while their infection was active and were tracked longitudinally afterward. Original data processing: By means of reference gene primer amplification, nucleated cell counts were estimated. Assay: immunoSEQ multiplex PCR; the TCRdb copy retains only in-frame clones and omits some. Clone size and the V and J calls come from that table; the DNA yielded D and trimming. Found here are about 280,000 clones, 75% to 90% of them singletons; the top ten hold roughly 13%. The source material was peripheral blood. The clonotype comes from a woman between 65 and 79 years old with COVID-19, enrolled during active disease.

CDR3 in amino acids: CASTPGTANYGYTF. The CDR3 region has the DNA TGTGCCAGCACCCCAGGGACAGCTAACTATGGCTACACCTTC. This chain joins TRBV28 and TRBJ1-2, with 7 bases aligning to TRBD1. The germline V gene has CDR1 MDHEN and CDR2 SYDVKM. V lost 7 bases, J lost 0 bases, and 5 bases stayed unmatched. This CDR3 spans 14 amino acids.